This TCR beta chain was profiled in a study of high-grade serous ovarian cancer treatment subgroups. Study in general: Samples averaged about 15,000 reads and roughly 7,500 unique TCR beta rearrangements. General observations from the study: The analyses considered CDR3 and ignored CDR1 and CDR2. Different patients shared almost no repertoire; same-patient tumors shared roughly 0.11 to 0.85.

Remarks on this clone: Its antigen is unidentified.

Clones were sequenced by immunoSEQ multiplex PCR, and TCRdb holds only the in-frame ones, with some missing. The table has some 1,000 clones, over 75% seen once. Per the germline V gene, CDR1 is SEHNR and CDR2 is FQNEAQ (reference sequence). With 2 bases clipped from V and 9 bases from J, the junction kept 14 bases outside the gene matches. This CDR3 is built from 17 residues. Tumor samples were obtained before definitive surgery or chemotherapy. This receptor was identified in a human donor with high-grade serous ovarian cancer. The genes are TRBV7-9 and TRBJ2-7; TRBD2 matches at 12 bases. Sequenced input: tumor tissue. The CDR3: CASSLFRTSGKSGRQYF. The DNA of the CDR3 is TGTGCCAGCAGCTTATTTCGGACTAGCGGGAAAAGTGGGAGGCAGTACTTC. Combining the CDR3 with reference TRBV7-9 and TRBJ2-7 gives the whole variable domain DTGVSQNPRHKITKRGQNVTFRCDPISEHNRLYWYRQTLGQGPEFLTYFQNEAQLEKSRLLSDRFSAERPKGSFSTLEIQRTEQGDSAMYLCASSLFRTSGKSGRQYFGPGTRLTVT.